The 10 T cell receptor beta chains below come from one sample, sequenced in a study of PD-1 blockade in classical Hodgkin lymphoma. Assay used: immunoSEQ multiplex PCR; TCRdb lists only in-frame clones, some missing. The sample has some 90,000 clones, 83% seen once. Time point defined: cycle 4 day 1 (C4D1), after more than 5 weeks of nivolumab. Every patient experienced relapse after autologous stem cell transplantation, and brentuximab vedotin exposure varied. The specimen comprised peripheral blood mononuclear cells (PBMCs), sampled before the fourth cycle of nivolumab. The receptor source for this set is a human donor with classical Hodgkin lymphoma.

Here the CDR3 DNA reads TGTGCCAGTAGTCGGACCCCGCAGGACGGCGAGCAGTACTTC. This sequence encodes CASSRTPQDGEQYF. The gene calls are TRBV19 and TRBJ2-7; D uncertain. The CDR3 is made up of 14 amino acids. Deletions cut 5 bases from V and 6 bases from J, with 17 bases between. Germline V gives CDR1 LNHDA, CDR2 SQIVND (reference sequence).

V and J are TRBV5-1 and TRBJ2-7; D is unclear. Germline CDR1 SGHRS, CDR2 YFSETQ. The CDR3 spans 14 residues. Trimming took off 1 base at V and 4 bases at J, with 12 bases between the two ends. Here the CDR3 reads CASSLSAEHYEQYF. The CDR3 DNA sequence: TGCGCCAGCAGCTTGTCTGCTGAACATTACGAGCAGTACTTC.

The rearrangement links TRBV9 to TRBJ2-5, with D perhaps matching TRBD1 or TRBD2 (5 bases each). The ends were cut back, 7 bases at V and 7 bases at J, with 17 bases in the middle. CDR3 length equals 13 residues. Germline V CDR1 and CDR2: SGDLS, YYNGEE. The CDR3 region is CASGLEGLGTQYF. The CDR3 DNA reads TGTGCCAGCGGCCTCGAGGGGTTGGGGACCCAGTACTTC.

CDR3 bases: TGCAGCGTTGTCTGGGATCGGGACACTGAAGCTTTCTTT. It is translated as CSVVWDRDTEAFF. V usage is TRBV29-1 and J usage is TRBJ1-1; no definite D call. CDR1 and CDR2 (germline): SQVTM, ANQGSEA. V was trimmed by 4 bases and J by 3 bases, leaving 12 bases between them. CDR3 size: 13 residues.

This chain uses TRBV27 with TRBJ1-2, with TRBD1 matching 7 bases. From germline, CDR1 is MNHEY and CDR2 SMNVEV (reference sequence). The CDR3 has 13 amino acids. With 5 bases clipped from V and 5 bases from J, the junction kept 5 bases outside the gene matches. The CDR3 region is CASSPTGWYGYTF. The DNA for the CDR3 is TGTGCCAGCAGTCCGACAGGGTGGTATGGCTACACCTTC.

The chain's CDR3 is CATRWGRETYEQYF. The DNA of the CDR3 is TGTGCCACACGTTGGGGTAGGGAGACCTACGAGCAGTACTTC. The chain recombines TRBV2 with TRBJ2-7; TRBD2 is a possible D gene (5 bases). This CDR3 is built from 14 residues. Germline CDR1 is SNHLY and CDR2 is FYNNEI. Trimming shortened V by 10 bases and J by 2 bases, and 18 bases separated the two germline ends.

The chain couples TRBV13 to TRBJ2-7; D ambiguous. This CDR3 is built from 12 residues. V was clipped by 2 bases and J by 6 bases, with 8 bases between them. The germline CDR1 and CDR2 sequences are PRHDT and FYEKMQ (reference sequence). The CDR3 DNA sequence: TGTGCCAGCAGCTTACCGTCGCTCGAGCAGTACTTC. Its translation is CASSLPSLEQYF.

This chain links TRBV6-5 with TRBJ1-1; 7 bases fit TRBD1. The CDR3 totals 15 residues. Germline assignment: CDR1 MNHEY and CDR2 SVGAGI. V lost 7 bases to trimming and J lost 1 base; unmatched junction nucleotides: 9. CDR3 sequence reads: CASTDRVSPNTEAFF. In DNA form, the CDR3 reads TGTGCCAGCACCGACAGGGTCAGTCCGAACACTGAAGCTTTCTTT.

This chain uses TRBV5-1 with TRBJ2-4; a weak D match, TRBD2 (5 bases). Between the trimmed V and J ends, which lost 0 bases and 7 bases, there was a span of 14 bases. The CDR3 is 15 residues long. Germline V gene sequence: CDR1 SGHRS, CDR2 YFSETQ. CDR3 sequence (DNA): TGCGCCAGCAGCTTGGCCTCAGGAGCTAGCAACATTCAGTACTTC. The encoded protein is CASSLASGASNIQYF. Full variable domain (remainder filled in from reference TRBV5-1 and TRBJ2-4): KAGVTQTPRYLIKTRGQQVTLSCSPISGHRSVSWYQQTPGQGLQFLFEYFSETQRNKGNFPGRFSGRQFSNSRSEMNVSTLELGDSALYLCASSLASGASNIQYFGAGTRLSVL.

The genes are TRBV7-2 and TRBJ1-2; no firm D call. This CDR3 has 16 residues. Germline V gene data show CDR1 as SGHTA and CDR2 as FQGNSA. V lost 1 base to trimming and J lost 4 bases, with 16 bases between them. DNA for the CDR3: TGTGCCAGCAGCTTAGGTGGCTTGGGAGCTACCTATGGCTACACCTTC. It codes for CASSLGGLGATYGYTF.